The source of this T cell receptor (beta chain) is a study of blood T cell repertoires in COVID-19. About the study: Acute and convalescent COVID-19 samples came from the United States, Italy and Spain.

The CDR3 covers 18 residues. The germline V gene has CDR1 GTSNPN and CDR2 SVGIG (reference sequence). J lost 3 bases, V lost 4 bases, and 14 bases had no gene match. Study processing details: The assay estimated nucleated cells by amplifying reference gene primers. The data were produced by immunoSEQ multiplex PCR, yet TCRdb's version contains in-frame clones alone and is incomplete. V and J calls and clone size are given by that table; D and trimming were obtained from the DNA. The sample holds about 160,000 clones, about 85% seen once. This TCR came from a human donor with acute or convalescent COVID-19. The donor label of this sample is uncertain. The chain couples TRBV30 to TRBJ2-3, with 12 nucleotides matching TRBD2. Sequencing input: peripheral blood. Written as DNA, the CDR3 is TGTGCCTGGAACCCCAGCCAACTAGCGGGGGGAGGGACAGATACGCAGTATTTT. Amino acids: CAWNPSQLAGGGTDTQYF.